The clone carrying this TCR beta chain was recorded a few times. These data are taken from a study of T-cell reconstitution after alpha-beta-depleted transplantation in children. V lost 5 bases and J lost 7; bases outside the gene matches: 9. The CDR3 length is 17 residues. The germline V gene encodes CDR1 SGHTA and CDR2 FQGTGA. Unique molecular identifiers were built into the TCRbeta library. TCRdb reanalysed the PCR reads using MiXCR and keeps one entry per CDR3 protein. Altogether some 490,000 distinct CDR3 sequences are present, under 15% being singletons, with the ten largest covering approximately 5.4%.

The chain couples TRBV7-3 to TRBJ2-1; 15 nucleotides match TRBD2. Sequenced here: PBMCs from the stem cell graft donor, sampled from the stem cell graft. This receptor was obtained from a human donor who donated a stem cell graft to a child with combined immunodeficiency. The CDR3 is CASSPFGLAGGRNEQFF. The CDR3 DNA reads TGTGCCAGCAGCCCATTCGGACTAGCGGGGGGGCGAAATGAGCAGTTCTTC.